The T cell receptor beta chain described here comes from a study of response to subunit inactivated influenza vaccine (dated by TCRdb to the late 2010s). About the study as a whole: Deep quantitative profiling of the T cell receptor repertoire was used in the study to follow responses to a trivalent subunit inactivated influenza vaccine. Results the study describes overall, beyond this receptor: The authors proposed that each seasonal influenza vaccination may bring in only a limited number of new T cells.

The library came from RT-PCR. The data were produced on an Illumina HiSeq 2500. Through fastp at Q25 and MiXCR, TCRdb rebuilt clones from the public reads, retaining in-frame beta chains. Each CDR3 protein gets just one entry, which takes the most common genes and DNA from the rows behind it. Present in this sample are about 580,000 distinct CDR3 sequences, about 14% of which were seen just once. The ten largest clones add up to 11% of the sample. This clonotype was seen many times. Its antigen specificity is not known. Base qualities are not recorded, but no much larger clone differs from it by a single base. Source: PBMCs from blood, taken 11 to 12 days after vaccination. The sequence came from a man aged 50 to 59 who received an inactivated influenza vaccine. Donor details come from another sample of the same person, matched by shared clones.

The DNA reads as follows: TGTGCCAGCAGCCGACTACGGGGCAGGAGCTCCTACGAGCAGTACTTC. Translation gives CASSRLRGRSSYEQYF. The chain uses TRBV11-2 and TRBJ2-7; the D element could tentatively be TRBD1 or TRBD2, as 5 bases agree for each. The germline ends are 17 bases apart after V is trimmed by 5 bases and J by 0 bases. Based on the germline V gene, the CDR1 and CDR2 sequences are SGHAT and FQNNGV. Inclusive of the bounding cysteine and phenylalanine, the CDR3 is 16 residues long. Only the CDR3 DNA is retained, 48 bases long and in frame from the first base.